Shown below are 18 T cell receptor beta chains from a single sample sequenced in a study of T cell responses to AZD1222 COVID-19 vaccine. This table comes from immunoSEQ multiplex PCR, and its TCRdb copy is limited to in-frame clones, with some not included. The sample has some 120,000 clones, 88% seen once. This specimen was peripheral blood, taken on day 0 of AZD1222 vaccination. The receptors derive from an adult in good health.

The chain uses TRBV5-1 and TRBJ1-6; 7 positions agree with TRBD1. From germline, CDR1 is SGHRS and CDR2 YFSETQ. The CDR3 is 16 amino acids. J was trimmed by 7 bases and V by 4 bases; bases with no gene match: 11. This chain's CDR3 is CASSKEPGQQNSPLHF. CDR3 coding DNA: TGCGCCAGCAGCAAAGAACCGGGACAGCAAAATTCACCCCTCCACTTT.

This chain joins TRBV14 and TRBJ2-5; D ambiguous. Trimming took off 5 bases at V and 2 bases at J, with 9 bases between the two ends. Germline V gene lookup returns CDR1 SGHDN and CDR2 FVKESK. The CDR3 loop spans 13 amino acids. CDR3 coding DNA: TGTGCCAGCAGCGTAAGTTGGCAAGAGACCCAGTACTTC. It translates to CASSVSWQETQYF.

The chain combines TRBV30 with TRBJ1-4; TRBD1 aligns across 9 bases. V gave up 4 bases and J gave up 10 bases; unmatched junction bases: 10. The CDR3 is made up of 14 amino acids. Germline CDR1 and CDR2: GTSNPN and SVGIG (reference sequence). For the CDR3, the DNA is TGTGCCTGGAAGTTGATGACAGGGGGAGGAAAACTGTTTTTT. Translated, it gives CAWKLMTGGGKLFF. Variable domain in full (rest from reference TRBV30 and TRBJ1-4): SQTIHQWPATLVQPVGSPLSLECTVEGTSNPNLYWYRQAAGRGLQLLFYSVGIGQISSEVPQNLSASRPQDRQFILSSKKLLLSDSGFYLCAWKLMTGGGKLFFGSGTQLSVL.

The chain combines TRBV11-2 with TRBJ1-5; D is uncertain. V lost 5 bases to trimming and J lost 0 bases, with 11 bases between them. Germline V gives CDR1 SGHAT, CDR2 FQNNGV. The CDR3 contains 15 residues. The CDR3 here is CASSLGRSSNQPQHF. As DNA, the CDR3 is TGTGCCAGCAGCCTCGGACGGAGTAGCAATCAGCCCCAGCATTTT.

CDR3 residues: CASSQNFPRDYEQYF. The CDR3 nucleotides read TGTGCCAGCAGCCAAAATTTTCCCAGGGACTACGAGCAGTACTTC. The chain links TRBV14 to TRBJ2-7, with D perhaps matching TRBD1 (5 bases). V was cut by 2 bases and J by 3 bases, with 14 bases left in between. CDR1 is SGHDN, CDR2 FVKESK, per germline. This CDR3 contains 15 residues.

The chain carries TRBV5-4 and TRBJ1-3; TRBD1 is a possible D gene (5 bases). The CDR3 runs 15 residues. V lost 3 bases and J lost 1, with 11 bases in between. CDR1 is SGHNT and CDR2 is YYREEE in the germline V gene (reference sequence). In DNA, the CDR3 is TGTGCCAGCAGCTCGAAGACAGTTTCTGGAAACACCATATATTTT. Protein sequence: CASSSKTVSGNTIYF.

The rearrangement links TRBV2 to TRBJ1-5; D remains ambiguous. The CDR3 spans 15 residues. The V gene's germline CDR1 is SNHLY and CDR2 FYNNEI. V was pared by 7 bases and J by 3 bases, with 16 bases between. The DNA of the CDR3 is TGTGCCAGCACCCTAGACCGGGGTTACAATCAGCCCCAGCATTTT. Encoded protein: CASTLDRGYNQPQHF.

CDR3 loop: CASSIRFEAFF. CDR3 nucleotide sequence: TGTGCCAGTAGTATCCGATTTGAAGCTTTCTTT. The chain links TRBV19 to TRBJ1-1; unclear D gene. With 3 bases removed from V and 7 bases from J, the gap between germline ends came to 6 bases. The CDR3 is 11 amino acids. From germline, CDR1 is LNHDA and CDR2 SQIVND (reference sequence).

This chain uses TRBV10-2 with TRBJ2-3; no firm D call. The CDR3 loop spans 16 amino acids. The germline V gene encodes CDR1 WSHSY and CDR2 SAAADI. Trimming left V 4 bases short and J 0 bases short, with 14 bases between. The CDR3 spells CASSATFAGSTDTQYF. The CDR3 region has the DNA TGCGCCAGCAGTGCTACCTTCGCCGGGAGCACAGATACGCAGTATTTT.

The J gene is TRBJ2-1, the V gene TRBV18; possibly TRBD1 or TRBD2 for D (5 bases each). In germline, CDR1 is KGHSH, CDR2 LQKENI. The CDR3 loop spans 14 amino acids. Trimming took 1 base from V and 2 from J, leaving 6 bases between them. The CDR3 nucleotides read TGTGCCAGCTCACCACGGGACGCCTACAATGAGCAGTTCTTC. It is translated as CASSPRDAYNEQFF.

The CDR3 bases are TGCGCCAGCAGTGGGACAGGGCGATACGAGCAGTACTTC. It translates to CASSGTGRYEQYF. V gene TRBV10-1 combines with J gene TRBJ2-7, with 8 bases matching TRBD1. V shed 4 bases, J shed 4 bases, and the junction held 3 bases outside the gene matches. Germline V CDR1 and CDR2: WNHNN, SYGVQD (reference sequence). CDR3 length equals 13 residues.

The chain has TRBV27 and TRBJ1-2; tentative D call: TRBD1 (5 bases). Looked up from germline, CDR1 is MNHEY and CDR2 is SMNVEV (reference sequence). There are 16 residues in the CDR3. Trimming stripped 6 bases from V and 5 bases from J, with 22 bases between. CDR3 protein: CASRLRWGDGRYGYTF. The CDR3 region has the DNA TGTGCCAGCAGGCTCCGTTGGGGGGACGGGCGATATGGCTACACCTTC.

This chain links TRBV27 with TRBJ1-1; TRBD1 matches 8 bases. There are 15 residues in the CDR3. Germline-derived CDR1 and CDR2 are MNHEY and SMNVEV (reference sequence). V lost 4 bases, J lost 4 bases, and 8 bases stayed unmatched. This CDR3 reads CASSSYSQGATEAFF. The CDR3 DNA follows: TGTGCCAGCAGTTCCTACTCCCAGGGGGCCACTGAAGCTTTCTTT.

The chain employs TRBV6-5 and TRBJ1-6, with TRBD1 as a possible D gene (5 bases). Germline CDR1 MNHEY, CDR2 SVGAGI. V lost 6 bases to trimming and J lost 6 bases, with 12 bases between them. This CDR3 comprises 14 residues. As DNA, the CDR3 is TGTGCCAGCAGCCCGCAGGGACCTAATTCACCCCTCCACTTT. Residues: CASSPQGPNSPLHF.

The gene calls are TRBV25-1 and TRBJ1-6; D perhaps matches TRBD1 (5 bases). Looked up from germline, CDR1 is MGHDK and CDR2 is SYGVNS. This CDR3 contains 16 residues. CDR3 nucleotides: TGTGCGACCGGGACCGCGACGAGCTCCTATAATTCACCCCTCCACTTT. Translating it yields CATGTATSSYNSPLHF.

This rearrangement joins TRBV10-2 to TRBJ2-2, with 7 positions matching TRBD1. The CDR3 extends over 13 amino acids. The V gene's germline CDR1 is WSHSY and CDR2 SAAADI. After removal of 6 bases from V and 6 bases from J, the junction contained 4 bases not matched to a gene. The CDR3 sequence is CASSTTGPGELFF. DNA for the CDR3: TGCGCCAGCAGCACGACAGGGCCCGGGGAGCTGTTTTTT.

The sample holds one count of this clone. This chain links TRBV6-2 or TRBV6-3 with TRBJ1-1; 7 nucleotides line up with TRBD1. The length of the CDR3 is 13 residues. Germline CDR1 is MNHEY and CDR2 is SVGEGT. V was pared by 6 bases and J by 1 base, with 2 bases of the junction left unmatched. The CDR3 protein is CASSRGGNTEAFF. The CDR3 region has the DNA TGTGCCAGCAGCAGGGGGGGGAACACTGAAGCTTTCTTT.

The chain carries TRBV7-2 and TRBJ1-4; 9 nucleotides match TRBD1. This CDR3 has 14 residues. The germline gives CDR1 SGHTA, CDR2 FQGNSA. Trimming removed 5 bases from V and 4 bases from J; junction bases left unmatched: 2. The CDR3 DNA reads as TGTGCCAGCAGCCGGGGACAGGGTAATGAAAAACTGTTTTTT. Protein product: CASSRGQGNEKLFF.